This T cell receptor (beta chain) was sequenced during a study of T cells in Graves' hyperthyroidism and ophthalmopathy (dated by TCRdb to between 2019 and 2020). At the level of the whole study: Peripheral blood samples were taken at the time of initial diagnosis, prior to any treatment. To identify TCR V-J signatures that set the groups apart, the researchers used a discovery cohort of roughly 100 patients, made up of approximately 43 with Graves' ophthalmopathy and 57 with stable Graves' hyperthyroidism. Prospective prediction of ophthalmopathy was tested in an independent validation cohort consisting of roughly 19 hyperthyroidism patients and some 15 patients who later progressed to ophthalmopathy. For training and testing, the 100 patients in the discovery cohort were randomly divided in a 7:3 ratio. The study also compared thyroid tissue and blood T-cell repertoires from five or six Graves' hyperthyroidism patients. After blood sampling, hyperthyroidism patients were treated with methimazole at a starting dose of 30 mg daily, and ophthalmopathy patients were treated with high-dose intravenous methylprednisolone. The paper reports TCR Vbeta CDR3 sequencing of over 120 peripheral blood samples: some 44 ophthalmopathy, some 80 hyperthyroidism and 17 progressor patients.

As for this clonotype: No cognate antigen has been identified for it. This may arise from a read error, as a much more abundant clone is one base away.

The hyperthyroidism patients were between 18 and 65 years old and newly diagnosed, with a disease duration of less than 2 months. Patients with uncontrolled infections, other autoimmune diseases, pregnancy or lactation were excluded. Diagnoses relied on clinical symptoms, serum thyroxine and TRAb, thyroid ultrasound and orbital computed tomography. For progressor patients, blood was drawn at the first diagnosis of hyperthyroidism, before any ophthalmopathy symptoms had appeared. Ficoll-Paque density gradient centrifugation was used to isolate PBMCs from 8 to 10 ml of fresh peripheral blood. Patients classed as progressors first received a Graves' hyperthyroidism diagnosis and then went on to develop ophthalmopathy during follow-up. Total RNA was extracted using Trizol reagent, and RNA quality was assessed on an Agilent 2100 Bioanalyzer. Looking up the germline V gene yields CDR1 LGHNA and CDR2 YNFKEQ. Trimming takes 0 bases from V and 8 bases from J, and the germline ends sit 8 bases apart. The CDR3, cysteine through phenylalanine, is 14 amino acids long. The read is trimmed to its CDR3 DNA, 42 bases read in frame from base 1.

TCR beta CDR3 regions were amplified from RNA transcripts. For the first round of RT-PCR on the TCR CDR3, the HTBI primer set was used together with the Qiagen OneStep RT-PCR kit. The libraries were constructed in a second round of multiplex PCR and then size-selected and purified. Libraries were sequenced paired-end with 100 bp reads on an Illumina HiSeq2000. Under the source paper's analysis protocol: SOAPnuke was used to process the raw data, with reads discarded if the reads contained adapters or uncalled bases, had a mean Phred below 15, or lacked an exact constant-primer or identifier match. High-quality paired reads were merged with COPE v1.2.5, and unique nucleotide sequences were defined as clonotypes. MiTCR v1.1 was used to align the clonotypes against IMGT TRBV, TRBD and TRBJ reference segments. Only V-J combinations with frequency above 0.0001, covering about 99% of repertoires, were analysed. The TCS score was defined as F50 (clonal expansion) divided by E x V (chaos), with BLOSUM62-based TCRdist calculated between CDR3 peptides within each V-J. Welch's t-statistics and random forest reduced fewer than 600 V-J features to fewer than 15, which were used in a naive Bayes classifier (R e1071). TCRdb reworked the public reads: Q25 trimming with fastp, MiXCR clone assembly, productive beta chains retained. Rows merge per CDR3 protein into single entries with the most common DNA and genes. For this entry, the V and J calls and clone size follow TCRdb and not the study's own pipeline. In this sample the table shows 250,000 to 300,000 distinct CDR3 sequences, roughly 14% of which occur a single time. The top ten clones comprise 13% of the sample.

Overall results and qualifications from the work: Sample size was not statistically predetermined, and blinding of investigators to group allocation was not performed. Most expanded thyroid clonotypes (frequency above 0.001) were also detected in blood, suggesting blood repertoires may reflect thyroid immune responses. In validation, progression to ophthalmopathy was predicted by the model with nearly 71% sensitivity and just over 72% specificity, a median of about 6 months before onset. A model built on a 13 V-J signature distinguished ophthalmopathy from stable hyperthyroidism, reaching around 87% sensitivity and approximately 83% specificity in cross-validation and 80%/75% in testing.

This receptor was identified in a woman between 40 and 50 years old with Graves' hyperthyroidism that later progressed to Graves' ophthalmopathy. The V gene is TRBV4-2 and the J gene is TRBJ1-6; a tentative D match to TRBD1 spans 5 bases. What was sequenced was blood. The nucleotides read TGTGCCAGCAGCCAAGATTGGGGGGATTCACCCCTCCACTTT. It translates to CASSQDWGDSPLHF.